The clone carrying this T cell receptor (beta chain) showed up many times. Its antigen is undetermined. This specimen comes from a study of T-cell reconstitution after alpha-beta-depleted transplantation in children. Whole-study findings and limits: Reportedly, alpha-beta T cells present about two months post-transplant originated from several hundred expanded clones of graft origin.

Unique molecular identifiers were incorporated into the prepared TCRbeta library. TCRdb ran MiXCR on the PCR reads and lists one entry per CDR3 protein. The sample holds roughly 790,000 distinct CDR3 sequences, about 15% seen once. Germline V gene lookup returns CDR1 ENHRY and CDR2 SYGVKD. The CDR3 runs 13 residues. V shed 2 bases and J shed 5 bases, with 9 bases lying between them. The rearrangement joins TRBV10-3 to TRBJ2-5; unclear D gene. Source: PBMCs, mostly from graft donor cells, taken 360 days after TCRalphabeta/CD19-depleted stem cell transplant. The sequence was obtained from a male patient between 5 and 17 years old who had a stem cell transplant for acute lymphoblastic leukemia, so the T cells may come from the graft donor. As DNA, the CDR3 is TGTGCCATCAGTGAGGCCTTTGCCGAGACCCAGTACTTC. Encoded protein: CAISEAFAETQYF.